What follows are 26 T cell receptor beta chains derived from one specimen sequenced in a study of CD8 T cells in ankylosing spondylitis. TCRdb analysed the 5' RACE reads with MiXCR anew, one entry per CDR3 protein. The repertoire holds 250,000 to 300,000 distinct CDR3 sequences, with 15% to 20% as singletons. The sample consisted of blood, either unsorted or a sorted T cell fraction (not recorded which). All receptors derive from a male donor with ankylosing spondylitis or in good health (not recorded which).

This CDR3 is CASHDRGREQYV. CDR3 nucleotide sequence: TGTGCCAGCCACGACAGGGGGAGGGAGCAGTACGTC. This chain links TRBV6-1 with TRBJ2-7; the match to TRBD1 covers 9 bases. V was clipped by 8 bases and J by 7 bases; unmatched bases: 6. Germline V gives CDR1 MNHNS, CDR2 SASEGT. The CDR3 has 12 residues.

This clonotype was found many times. The chain has TRBV24-1 and TRBJ1-4, with TRBD1 as a possible D gene (5 bases). The CDR3 loop spans 14 amino acids. In germline, CDR1 is KGHDR, CDR2 SFDVKD. V gave up 5 bases and J gave up 1 base, with 7 bases separating them. This CDR3 reads CATSAGETNEKLFF. In DNA form, the CDR3 reads TGTGCCACCAGTGCGGGGGAAACTAATGAAAAACTGTTTTTT.

CDR3 in amino acids: CSATVGGSGANVLTF. The CDR3 DNA follows: TGCAGTGCTACAGTAGGAGGCTCTGGGGCCAACGTCCTGACTTTC. The chain joins TRBV20-1 to TRBJ2-6, with a possible D match to TRBD2 (5 bases). Germline V gives CDR1 DFQATT, CDR2 SNEGSKA (reference sequence). The ends were cut back, 4 bases at V and 0 bases at J, with 10 bases in the middle. This CDR3 region has 15 residues.

The J gene is TRBJ1-1, the V gene TRBV11-2, with TRBD1 as a possible D gene (6 bases). Germline CDR1 and CDR2: SGHAT and FQNNGV. This CDR3 comprises 14 residues. The ends were cut back, 6 bases at V and 4 bases at J, with 15 bases in the middle. The CDR3 reads CASRNRERGTEAFF. As DNA, the CDR3 is TGTGCCAGCAGAAACAGGGAAAGGGGCACTGAAGCTTTCTTT.

The chain couples TRBV5-1 to TRBJ2-2; 7 bases align to TRBD1. V was pared by 4 bases and J by 1 base, with 4 bases of the junction left unmatched. Germline V gives CDR1 SGHRS, CDR2 YFSETQ. The CDR3 spans 15 residues. CDR3 sequence (DNA): TGCGCCAGCAGCGCCAGGACAGGGAACACCGGGGAGCTGTTTTTT. Translating it yields CASSARTGNTGELFF.

V and J are TRBV7-6 and TRBJ2-3; 9 bases line up with TRBD2. The trim removed 3 bases at V and 1 base at J, leaving 2 bases unmatched. Germline V gene lookup returns CDR1 SGHVS and CDR2 FNYEAQ. The CDR3 runs 15 residues. In nucleotides, the CDR3 is TGTGCCAGCAGCTTCATAGCGGGGGGCACAGATACGCAGTATTTT. Its protein product is CASSFIAGGTDTQYF.

This chain joins TRBV20-1 and TRBJ1-6, with 11 bases that match TRBD1. The CDR3 spans 18 residues. CDR1 and CDR2 from the germline V gene are DFQATT and SNEGSKA (reference sequence). V was clipped by 1 base and J by 1 base; unmatched bases: 6. The CDR3 is CSARARTGGSSYNSPLHF. CDR3 coding DNA: TGCAGTGCTAGAGCCCGGACAGGGGGCTCATCCTATAATTCACCCCTCCACTTT.

The chain recombines TRBV12-3 or TRBV12-4 with TRBJ1-4, with 10 bases matching TRBD1. Unmatched junction bases numbered 5, after V lost 6 bases and J lost 7 bases. This CDR3 spans 14 amino acids. The chain's CDR3 is CASSPGTGVEKLFF. The CDR3, as DNA: TGTGCCAGCAGCCCCGGGACAGGGGTTGAAAAACTGTTTTTT.

This chain uses TRBV11-2 with TRBJ2-1; 7 nucleotides line up with TRBD2. After removal of 0 bases from V and 2 bases from J, the junction contained 4 bases not matched to a gene. This CDR3 region has 16 residues. Per germline, CDR1 SGHAT and CDR2 FQNNGV. CDR3 sequence: CASSLDTSVTYNEQFF. CDR3 coding DNA: TGTGCCAGCAGCTTAGACACTAGCGTTACCTACAATGAGCAGTTCTTC.

This clonotype has just a few counts. The chain couples TRBV5-1 to TRBJ1-3; TRBD1 agrees at 7 bases. This CDR3 has 18 residues. Per germline, CDR1 SGHRS and CDR2 YFSETQ. Trimming took 1 base from V and 1 from J; bases not matched to a gene: 11. CDR3: CASSLTRDSSRSGNTIYF. The CDR3 DNA sequence: TGCGCCAGCAGCTTGACCCGGGACAGCTCCCGGTCTGGAAACACCATATATTTT.

This clonotype has only a few counts. The V and J genes are TRBV5-1 and TRBJ2-2; D may be TRBD1 or TRBD2 (5 bases each). Germline CDR1 is SGHRS and CDR2 is YFSETQ. The ends were cut back, 3 bases at V and 4 bases at J, with 16 bases in the middle. There are 16 residues in the CDR3. The CDR3 region has the DNA TGCGCCAGCAGCTCAGGAGGCAGGGCGGCCACCGGGGAGCTGTTTTTT. It encodes CASSSGGRAATGELFF.

This clonotype was counted only a few times. This chain connects TRBV2 to TRBJ2-5, with D perhaps TRBD2 (6 bases). Trimming took 4 bases from V and 4 from J, leaving 16 bases between them. Germline loops: CDR1 SNHLY, CDR2 FYNNEI. This CDR3 is built from 15 residues. CDR3 bases: TGTGCCAGCAGTGGCCCTCGTCAGGGAGGAGAGACCCAGTACTTC. Amino acid sequence: CASSGPRQGGETQYF.

The gene calls are TRBV10-2 and TRBJ1-1; the match to TRBD1 covers 7 bases. Germline V lookup: CDR1 WSHSY, CDR2 SAAADI. Germline trimming cut 3 bases from V and 3 bases from J; bases unmatched to any gene: 7. The CDR3 is 15 amino acids. DNA of the CDR3: TGCGCCAGCAGTGATGTTTGGCAGGGGGACACTGAAGCTTTCTTT. Its protein is CASSDVWQGDTEAFF.

The genes are TRBV27 and TRBJ2-1; tentatively, D is TRBD1 (5 bases). The germline gives CDR1 MNHEY, CDR2 SMNVEV (reference sequence). The length of the CDR3 is 14 residues. V was pared by 2 bases and J by 2 bases, with 7 bases between. For the CDR3, the DNA is TGTGCCAGCAGTTTAGGCAGGGCCTACAATGAGCAGTTCTTC. As protein: CASSLGRAYNEQFF.

This chain links TRBV20-1 with TRBJ1-1; 7 nucleotides align to TRBD1. CDR1 and CDR2 from the germline V gene are DFQATT and SNEGSKA (reference sequence). CDR3 length equals 16 residues. V gave up 6 bases and J gave up 0 bases; unmatched junction bases: 13. The CDR3 DNA is TGCAGTGCCCACCCAGGGGGTTGGGGTTTGAACACTGAAGCTTTCTTT. Translation: CSAHPGGWGLNTEAFF.

This chain uses TRBV7-6 with TRBJ2-3; 7 nucleotides align to TRBD2. Germline V CDR1 and CDR2: SGHVS, FNYEAQ. CDR3 size: 16 residues. V lost 5 bases and J lost 0; bases outside the gene matches: 8. CDR3 sequence reads: CASSGLGGASTDTQYF. The DNA of the CDR3 is TGTGCCAGCAGCGGGCTGGGAGGGGCTAGCACAGATACGCAGTATTTT.

This chain uses TRBV7-8 with TRBJ2-1; 8 positions agree with TRBD2. This CDR3 is 17 amino acids long. CDR1 and CDR2 from the germline V gene are SGHVS and FQNEAQ. V lost 2 bases and J lost 0; bases outside the gene matches: 6. The CDR3 DNA reads TGTGCCAGCAGCTTACGGACTAGCCCGAACTCCTACAATGAGCAGTTCTTC. Translation: CASSLRTSPNSYNEQFF.

A few counts support this clonotype. CDR3 loop: CASSDTLGSSEAFF. The CDR3 bases are TGTGCCAGCAGTGATACCCTGGGCAGCTCTGAAGCTTTCTTT. V is TRBV6-1 and J is TRBJ1-1; no clear D gene. The CDR3 spans 14 residues. The ends were cut back, 3 bases at V and 6 bases at J, with 14 bases in the middle. Germline assignment: CDR1 MNHNS and CDR2 SASEGT.

J is TRBJ1-1 and V is TRBV29-1, with D unresolved. CDR3 length: 13 residues. Germline CDR1 SQVTM, CDR2 ANQGSEA. With 2 bases removed from V and 3 bases from J, the gap between germline ends came to 10 bases. The CDR3 spells CSVEYRSDTEAFF. The DNA of the CDR3 is TGCAGCGTTGAATACCGGTCGGACACTGAAGCTTTCTTT.

The chain combines TRBV20-1 with TRBJ1-4; weak D call: TRBD1 (5 bases). Looked up from germline, CDR1 is DFQATT and CDR2 is SNEGSKA (reference sequence). CDR3 length equals 15 residues. Trimming pared 3 bases from V and 6 bases from J, leaving 17 bases between. The DNA of the CDR3 is TGCAGTGCTAGTTCTGGGATGGGACTTGATGAAAAACTGTTTTTT. Protein: CSASSGMGLDEKLFF.

In its sample, this clonotype was seen many times. The rearrangement links TRBV6-1 to TRBJ2-3, with 11 nucleotides matching TRBD2. Germline V gene data show CDR1 as MNHNS and CDR2 as SASEGT. V shed 6 bases, J shed 2 bases, and the junction held 7 bases outside the gene matches. This CDR3 spans 16 amino acids. Here the CDR3 DNA reads TGTGCCAGCAGCCCTACTAGCGGGGGTTTCACAGATACGCAGTATTTT. Translation gives CASSPTSGGFTDTQYF.

This chain uses TRBV7-2 with TRBJ2-1; D is uncertain. Trimming left V 3 bases short and J 8 bases short, with 2 bases between. Germline values: CDR1 SGHTA, CDR2 FQGNSA. The CDR3 spans 10 residues. In nucleotides, the CDR3 is TGTGCCAGCAGCTTGGATGAGCAGTTCTTC. Its protein product is CASSLDEQFF.

The chain carries TRBV9 and TRBJ2-2; possibly TRBD2 for D (6 bases). The germline V gene has CDR1 SGDLS and CDR2 YYNGEE. Between the trimmed V and J ends, which lost 5 bases and 2 bases, there was a span of 13 bases. The CDR3 is made up of 15 amino acids. This CDR3 is CASSVSGYNTGELFF. The CDR3 DNA reads TGTGCCAGCAGTGTTAGCGGCTACAACACCGGGGAGCTGTTTTTT.

This clonotype turned up a few times. CDR3 amino acids: CASSPRGSKDSGELFF. For the CDR3, the DNA is TGTGCCAGCAGTCCCCGCGGGTCCAAAGACTCCGGGGAGCTGTTTTTT. The chain joins TRBV12-3 or TRBV12-4 to TRBJ2-2, with D possibly TRBD2 on 5 matching bases. CDR3 length: 16 residues. With 5 bases removed from V and 6 bases from J, the gap between germline ends came to 19 bases.

In this sample, this clonotype turned up a few times. The chain joins TRBV7-9 to TRBJ2-2; TRBD2 is a possible D gene (5 bases). Trimming cost V 5 bases and J 7 bases, with 14 bases left between them. Germline V gives CDR1 SEHNR, CDR2 FQNEAQ (reference sequence). This CDR3 is built from 14 residues. CDR3 coding DNA: TGTGCCAGCAGCCGGAGGACTTCGGGCGGGGAGCTGTTTTTT. It encodes CASSRRTSGGELFF.

This clonotype was counted many times. The genes are TRBV29-1 and TRBJ2-5; perhaps TRBD1 as D (6 bases). The CDR3 sequence is 12 residues long. With 6 bases removed from V and 5 bases from J, the gap between germline ends came to 13 bases. Germline assignment: CDR1 SQVTM and CDR2 ANQGSEA. CDR3 DNA: TGCAGCGTGAGACAGGCGATGGAGACCCAGTACTTC. It is translated as CSVRQAMETQYF.